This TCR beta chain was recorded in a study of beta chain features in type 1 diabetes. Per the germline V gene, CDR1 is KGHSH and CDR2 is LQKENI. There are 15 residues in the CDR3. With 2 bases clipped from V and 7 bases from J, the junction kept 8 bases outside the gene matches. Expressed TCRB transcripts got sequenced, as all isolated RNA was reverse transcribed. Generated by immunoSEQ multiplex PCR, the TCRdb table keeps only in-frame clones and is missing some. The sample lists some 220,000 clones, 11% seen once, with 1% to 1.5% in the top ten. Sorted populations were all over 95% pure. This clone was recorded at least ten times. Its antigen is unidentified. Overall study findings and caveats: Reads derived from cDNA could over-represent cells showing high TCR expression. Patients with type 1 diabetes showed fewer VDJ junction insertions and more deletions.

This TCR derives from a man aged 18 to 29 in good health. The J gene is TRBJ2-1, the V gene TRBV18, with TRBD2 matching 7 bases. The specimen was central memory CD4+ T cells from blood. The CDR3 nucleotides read TGTGCCAGCTCACCAAGGATCGCGGGAGAGAATGAGCAGTTCTTC. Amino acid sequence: CASSPRIAGENEQFF.